These T cell receptor beta chains were read from a single sample in a study of cytomegalovirus exposure and HLA in healthy donors. Profiled with immunoSEQ multiplex PCR; TCRdb holds only in-frame clones, not every one. The sample lists 100,000 to 150,000 clones, more than 80% seen once, with almost 6% in the top ten. Sequences were obtained from PBMCs. These receptors were taken from a woman aged 40 to 50 in good health and CMV-seropositive. CDR3s include the opening cysteine and the closing phenylalanine or tryptophan. D genes are given only for firm matches. Part of the rows lack a size; the others show once, few, many or a class for expanded clones.

V | D | size | length | CDR3
TRBV2 | . | . | 13 | CASKGALYEKLFF
TRBV27 | . | . | 13 | CASRQGTTGELFF
TRBV4-1 | TRBD2 | . | 18 | CASSQEEVAGGSYNEQFF
TRBV29-1 | TRBD1 | once | 13 | CSVRQGRNEKLFF
TRBV7-2 | . | . | 14 | CASTRSSGANVLTF
TRBV14 | . | . | 14 | CASSQLDSSYGYTF
TRBV27 | TRBD1 | . | 15 | CASSQDRVFGYGYTF
TRBV29-1 | TRBD2 | . | 21 | CSVEDASGTSGSLREYNEQFF
TRBV5-4 | . | . | 13 | CASSSGQYNEQFF
TRBV10-3 | TRBD2 | . | 15 | CAISITSGSFNEQFF
TRBV18 | TRBD1 | . | 14 | CASSPPGQGYGYTF
TRBV7-2 | TRBD2 | . | 18 | CASSRSSGRGDTADTQYF
TRBV13 | TRBD2 | . | 17 | CASSFHGTTNPEREQFF
TRBV9 | . | . | 15 | CASSVAGGSDYGYTF
TRBV11-2 | TRBD1 | . | 15 | CASSLASAGGYEQYF
TRBV25-1 | . | . | 15 | CASSVYGGSNTEAFF
TRBV29-1 | TRBD1 | . | 13 | CSAPGQGQETQYF
TRBV14 | . | . | 15 | CASSPSGRMNTEAFF
TRBV6-5 | . | . | 13 | CASWGTNTGELFF
TRBV28 | . | once | 14 | CASSTPGVNQPQHF
TRBV11-2 | TRBD2 | . | 14 | CASSSTSGAYEQYF
TRBV18 | TRBD2 | . | 19 | CASSPTAGSTSGASYEQYF
TRBV29-1 | . | . | 14 | CSVELTLHSGEQYF